Below, 24 T cell receptor beta chains from the same sample are listed, as sequenced in a study of control samples from healthy donors and cancer patients. The table came from immunoSEQ multiplex PCR; TCRdb's copy has only in-frame clones and leaves some out. The sample includes about 100,000 clones, about 88% of them seen just once. Material for sequencing was blood. These receptors came from a woman between 45 and 65 years old in good health.

The rearrangement joins TRBV5-1 to TRBJ2-1, with 9 positions matching TRBD2. Germline assignment: CDR1 SGHRS and CDR2 YFSETQ. CDR3 length: 16 residues. J was trimmed by 2 bases and V by 6 bases; bases with no gene match: 9. CDR3 coding DNA: TGCGCCAGCAACGTGGGACTAGCTACTACCTACAATGAGCAGTTCTTC. This encodes CASNVGLATTYNEQFF.

The chain couples TRBV27 to TRBJ2-3; 8 positions match TRBD1. V gave up 5 bases and J gave up 5 bases; unmatched junction bases: 12. This CDR3 comprises 16 residues. Germline V CDR1 and CDR2: MNHEY, SMNVEV (reference sequence). CDR3 amino acids: CASSTRTGKSRDTQYF. Written as DNA, the CDR3 is TGTGCCAGCAGTACCCGGACAGGGAAGAGTAGAGATACGCAGTATTTT.

This clone was seen a few times. The chain employs TRBV29-1 and TRBJ2-5; D is ambiguous. The germline gives CDR1 SQVTM, CDR2 ANQGSEA. Trimming took off 7 bases at V and 0 bases at J, with 12 bases between the two ends. The CDR3 covers 13 residues. The CDR3 DNA is TGCAGCGGCAAGAGGCTGTACCAAGAGACCCAGTACTTC. As protein: CSGKRLYQETQYF. Looking up the rest from reference TRBV29-1 and TRBJ2-5 gives the full variable domain: SAVISQKPSRDICQRGTSLTIQCQVDSQVTMMFWYRQQPGQSLTLIATANQGSEATYESGFVIDKFPISRPNLTFSTLTVSNMSPEDSSIYLCSGKRLYQETQYFGPGTRLLVL.

This clone is deemed medium-sized. The rearrangement uses TRBV5-4 and TRBJ2-2; 10 nucleotides agree with TRBD2. Germline values: CDR1 SGHNT, CDR2 YYREEE (reference sequence). The V gene end was trimmed by 6 bases and the J gene end by 7 bases; junction bases not matched to a gene: 6. CDR3 length: 14 amino acids. In nucleotides, the CDR3 is TGTGCCAGCACTAGCGGGAGCGGAAGCGGGGAGCTGTTTTTT. Translation gives CASTSGSGSGELFF.

This clone was seen just once. The chain combines TRBV9 with TRBJ2-5; the match to TRBD2 covers 9 bases. The CDR3 sequence is 15 residues long. In germline, CDR1 is SGDLS, CDR2 YYNGEE. V lost 2 bases and J lost 5; bases outside the gene matches: 7. CDR3 amino acids: CASSVRGGAGETQYF. In DNA form, the CDR3 reads TGTGCCAGCAGCGTTCGCGGGGGGGCGGGGGAGACCCAGTACTTC.

The chain recombines TRBV5-4 with TRBJ2-5, with TRBD1 matching over 9 bases. The V gene's germline CDR1 is SGHNT and CDR2 YYREEE (reference sequence). This CDR3 contains 15 residues. Trimming took 2 bases from V and 2 from J; bases not matched to a gene: 4. CDR3 protein: CASSFGTGIQETQYF. The CDR3 bases are TGTGCCAGCAGCTTCGGGACAGGGATACAAGAGACCCAGTACTTC.

This clone was observed a handful of times. This sample includes further DNA sequences coding for the same CDR3. V gene TRBV12-3 or TRBV12-4 combines with J gene TRBJ2-5; D possibly corresponds to TRBD1 (6 bases). The CDR3 is 13 residues long. Trimming removed 6 bases from V and 2 bases from J, with 10 bases in between. CDR3 nucleotides: TGTGCCAGCAGCCGGGACATTCAAGAGACCCAGTACTTC. Its translation is CASSRDIQETQYF.

The rearrangement joins TRBV5-1 to TRBJ2-7; D is ambiguous. CDR3 length: 15 amino acids. The germline V gene has CDR1 SGHRS and CDR2 YFSETQ. V lost 0 bases and J lost 2, with 12 bases in between. The CDR3 coding sequence is TGCGCCAGCAGCTTGGAAGGGCCCACGGCCTACGAGCAGTACGTC. Amino acid sequence: CASSLEGPTAYEQYV.

The CDR3: CASSQEGAYTEAFF. CDR3 coding DNA: TGTGCCAGCAGCCAGGAGGGGGCTTACACTGAAGCTTTCTTT. V and J are TRBV3-1 (or the pseudogene TRBV3-2) and TRBJ1-1, with 7 bases that match TRBD1. Unmatched junction bases numbered 4, after V lost 3 bases and J lost 3 bases. The length of the CDR3 is 14 residues. Germline CDR1 LGHDT, CDR2 YNNKEL (reference sequence).

The rearrangement uses TRBV6-6 and TRBJ2-5; D is perhaps TRBD2 (7 bases). Germline V gene data show CDR1 as MNHNY and CDR2 as SVGAGI (reference sequence). The ends were cut back, 7 bases at V and 5 bases at J, with 20 bases in the middle. CDR3 length: 15 residues. CDR3 protein: CASTRGGGVRETQYF. CDR3 DNA sequence: TGTGCCAGCACCCGGGGCGGGGGCGTCCGTGAGACCCAGTACTTC.

This clone was observed a handful of times. V gene TRBV6-4 combines with J gene TRBJ1-2, with D perhaps matching TRBD1 (6 bases). The germline V gene has CDR1 MRHNA and CDR2 SNTAGT. This CDR3 comprises 15 residues. The V end lost 0 bases, the J end lost 6 bases, and 14 bases lay between the germline ends. The CDR3 loop is CASSDSWGGADGYTF. The DNA of the CDR3 is TGTGCCAGCAGTGACTCGTGGGGGGGCGCGGATGGCTACACCTTC.

The chain links TRBV6-2 or TRBV6-3 to TRBJ2-5; D unclear. V was trimmed by 0 bases and J by 4 bases, leaving 9 bases between them. Germline loops: CDR1 MNHEY, CDR2 SVGEGT. The CDR3 is 14 amino acids. As DNA, the CDR3 is TGTGCCAGCAGTTACTCAGGCAGGCTAGAGACCCAGTACTTC. Translating gives CASSYSGRLETQYF.

This chain links TRBV7-8 with TRBJ2-7, with D possibly matching TRBD2 (6 bases). The CDR3 length is 15 residues. V was cut by 0 bases and J by 4 bases, with 13 bases left in between. Germline V CDR1 and CDR2: SGHVS, FQNEAQ. The CDR3 reads CASSLAQGLRYEQYV. In DNA form, the CDR3 reads TGTGCCAGCAGCTTAGCCCAGGGACTGAGATACGAGCAGTACGTC.

The rearrangement uses TRBV7-3 and TRBJ1-1, with 8 bases aligning to TRBD1. This CDR3 region has 16 residues. CDR1 SGHTA and CDR2 FQGTGA come from the germline V gene. V dropped 5 bases and J dropped 0; count of bases not matched to a gene: 8. The CDR3 region is CASSPGTGGMNTEAFF. The CDR3 nucleotides are TGTGCCAGCAGCCCGGGGACAGGAGGCATGAACACTGAAGCTTTCTTT. The entire variable domain, with the rest obtained from reference TRBV7-3 and TRBJ1-1, is as follows: GAGVSQTPSNKVTEKGKYVELRCDPISGHTALYWYRQSLGQGPEFLIYFQGTGAADDSGLPNDRFFAVRPEGSVSTLKIQRTERGDSAVYLCASSPGTGGMNTEAFFGQGTRLTVV.

The V and J genes are TRBV19 and TRBJ1-3; D is undetermined. Trimming shortened V by 3 bases and J by 2 bases, and 8 bases separated the two germline ends. CDR1 is LNHDA and CDR2 is SQIVND in the germline V gene (reference sequence). The CDR3 contains 14 residues. The CDR3 nucleotides read TGTGCCAGTAGTATGAGGGTTCCTGGAAACACCATATATTTT. This codes for CASSMRVPGNTIYF.

This clone was picked up one time. The V and J genes are TRBV11-3 and TRBJ2-2, with 7 positions matching TRBD2. In germline, CDR1 is SGHNT, CDR2 YENEEA. The CDR3 has 16 amino acids. V was clipped by 5 bases and J by 1 base; unmatched bases: 7. Here the CDR3 reads CASSQASGGNTGELFF. In DNA, the CDR3 is TGTGCCAGCAGCCAGGCGTCGGGAGGGAACACCGGGGAGCTGTTTTTT.

The CDR3 DNA follows: TGTGCCAGTAGTATTGGTGTTGGCACGGCGGGGGAGACCCAGTACTTC. Protein sequence: CASSIGVGTAGETQYF. The gene calls are TRBV19 and TRBJ2-5; TRBD2 might be the D (6 bases). Between the trimmed V and J ends, which lost 3 bases and 5 bases, there was a span of 19 bases. Per germline, CDR1 LNHDA and CDR2 SQIVND (reference sequence). The CDR3 covers 16 residues.

V gene TRBV30 combines with J gene TRBJ1-2; D not certain. There are 19 residues in the CDR3. The germline V gene encodes CDR1 GTSNPN and CDR2 SVGIG (reference sequence). The ends were cut back, 2 bases at V and 2 bases at J, with 27 bases in the middle. CDR3 nucleotides: TGTGCCTGGAGTTACCCTACCTCATACGGGCTACGGGGAAACTATGGCTACACCTTC. Protein: CAWSYPTSYGLRGNYGYTF.

The chain uses TRBV5-6 and TRBJ2-7; D is undetermined. This CDR3 has 11 amino acids. The V and J ends lost 3 bases and 3 bases respectively, with 4 bases between them. Germline V CDR1 and CDR2: SGHDT, YYEEEE. The CDR3 nucleotides are TGTGCCAGCAGCTGGGGCTACGAGCAGTACTTC. Encoded protein: CASSWGYEQYF.

This clone was seen a single time. The chain joins TRBV7-2 to TRBJ2-1; maybe TRBD1 (5 bases). V was shortened by 3 bases and J by 8 bases, with 20 bases between the two germline ends. The CDR3 has 16 amino acids. CDR1 and CDR2 from the germline V gene are SGHTA and FQGNSA. The CDR3 sequence: CASSLQSYQRGDEQFF. CDR3 in DNA: TGTGCCAGCAGCTTGCAGTCGTACCAAAGGGGTGATGAGCAGTTCTTC. The whole variable domain, remainder taken from reference TRBV7-2 and TRBJ2-1, is GAGVSQSPSNKVTEKGKDVELRCDPISGHTALYWYRQSLGQGLEFLIYFQGNSAPDKSGLPSDRFSAERTGGSVSTLTIQRTQQEDSAVYLCASSLQSYQRGDEQFFGPGTRLTVL.

As concerns this clone: This same CDR3 is encoded by further DNA sequences in the sample. V gene TRBV19 combines with J gene TRBJ2-3; TRBD2 is a possible D gene (7 bases). The V and J ends lost 6 bases and 5 bases respectively, with 24 bases between them. Germline V gene lookup returns CDR1 LNHDA and CDR2 SQIVND (reference sequence). The CDR3 has 17 residues. DNA for the CDR3: TGTGCCAGTAGGCCCATAGGGGCGGGAAGGGGGGGAGATACGCAGTATTTT. Translation: CASRPIGAGRGGDTQYF.

The chain couples TRBV30 to TRBJ2-3; no reliable D call. Germline loops: CDR1 GTSNPN, CDR2 SVGIG (reference sequence). The V gene lost 3 bases and the J gene lost 10 bases, with 17 bases spanning the gap. The CDR3 extends over 13 amino acids. Here the CDR3 reads CAWRPTLSSAQYF. In nucleotides, the CDR3 is TGTGCCTGGAGGCCTACACTATCCAGTGCGCAGTATTTT.

Only one count was recorded for this clone. V gene TRBV3-1 (or the pseudogene TRBV3-2) combines with J gene TRBJ2-6; D is undetermined. The V gene lost 3 bases and the J gene lost 0 bases, with 6 bases spanning the gap. Per germline, CDR1 LGHDT and CDR2 YNNKEL (reference sequence). This CDR3 is built from 15 residues. As DNA, the CDR3 is TGTGCCAGCAGCCAGCAGTACTCTGGGGCCAACGTCCTGACTTTC. Translation: CASSQQYSGANVLTF.

This clone was counted a single time. The chain joins TRBV6-6 to TRBJ1-3; D gene ambiguous. The CDR3 has 16 amino acids. The germline CDR1 and CDR2 sequences are MNHNY and SVGAGI (reference sequence). The germline V and J ends were trimmed by 2 bases and 0 bases, with 11 bases remaining between them. CDR3 residues: CASSYGSRSSGNTIYF. CDR3 coding DNA: TGTGCCAGCAGTTACGGGTCGCGTAGCTCTGGAAACACCATATATTTT.